The 30 T cell receptor beta chains given below trace back to one sample, sequenced in a study of cytomegalovirus exposure and HLA in healthy donors. It was with 60 Vbeta and 13 Jbeta primers that the PCR ran. Some clones are missing from TCRdb's copy, which holds only in-frame ones; the method was immunoSEQ multiplex PCR. The table lists 150,000 to 200,000 clones, around nine tenths of them singletons. The specimen sequenced was PBMCs. Receptor source: a woman between 18 and 29 years old in good health and CMV-seronegative.

In this sample, this clone turned up a few times. The CDR3 protein is CATQAGDSYEQYF. CDR3 DNA: TGCGCCACCCAAGCGGGCGACTCCTACGAGCAGTACTTC. This sequence joins TRBV10-2 and TRBJ2-7, with D tentatively TRBD2 (6 bases). In germline, CDR1 is WSHSY, CDR2 SAAADI. V shed 10 bases and J shed 0 bases, with 13 bases lying between them. This CDR3 is 13 amino acids long.

The gene calls are TRBV7-2 and TRBJ2-7, with a possible D match to TRBD1 (5 bases). The CDR3 totals 14 residues. Trimming took off 5 bases at V and 1 base at J, with 12 bases between the two ends. Germline V CDR1 and CDR2: SGHTA, FQGNSA. The CDR3 sequence: CASSPAAGSYEQYF. The CDR3 region has the DNA TGTGCCAGCAGCCCGGCGGCAGGGTCCTACGAGCAGTACTTC.

The chain uses TRBV4-1 and TRBJ1-1; weak D call: TRBD1 (5 bases). Germline assignment: CDR1 MGHRA and CDR2 YSYEKL. The CDR3 sequence is 15 residues long. Trimming removed 0 bases at V and 3 bases at J, with 11 bases between. The chain's CDR3 is CASSQDPGRDTEAFF. CDR3 in DNA: TGCGCCAGCAGCCAAGATCCGGGCAGGGACACTGAAGCTTTCTTT.

The chain carries TRBV5-4 and TRBJ2-2; 8 bases align to TRBD2. Germline lookup yields CDR1 SGHNT and CDR2 YYREEE (reference sequence). The CDR3 loop spans 15 amino acids. J lost 4 bases, V lost 1 base, and 3 bases had no gene match. The CDR3 nucleotides are TGTGCCAGCAGCTTGAATAGCGGGGTCACCGGGGAGCTGTTTTTT. Protein product: CASSLNSGVTGELFF. The full variable domain, with the rest looked up from reference TRBV5-4 and TRBJ2-2, is ETGVTQSPTHLIKTRGQQVTLRCSSQSGHNTVSWYQQALGQGPQFIFQYYREEENGRGNFPPRFSGLQFPNYSSELNVNALELDDSALYLCASSLNSGVTGELFFGEGSRLTVL.

The CDR3 nucleotides read TGTGCCAGCAGACCGGGTACTAGCGGGTACAATGAGCAGTTCTTC. Residues: CASRPGTSGYNEQFF. This chain connects TRBV6-1 to TRBJ2-1; TRBD2 aligns across 9 bases. V was pared by 6 bases and J by 4 bases, with 7 bases of the junction left unmatched. The CDR3 sequence is 15 residues long. The germline gives CDR1 MNHNS, CDR2 SASEGT.

The J gene is TRBJ1-6, the V gene TRBV25-1, with D possibly TRBD1 on 5 matching bases. In germline, CDR1 is MGHDK, CDR2 SYGVNS. The CDR3 covers 16 residues. Between the trimmed V and J ends, which lost 8 bases and 0 bases, there was a span of 14 bases. CDR3 sequence reads: CASAGGPSSYNSPLHF. For the CDR3, the DNA is TGTGCCAGCGCGGGGGGTCCCAGCTCCTATAATTCACCCCTCCACTTT.

The rearrangement joins TRBV7-9 to TRBJ1-2; the D gene is possibly TRBD1 (5 bases). The CDR3 sequence is 14 residues long. Trimming cost V 1 base and J 2 bases, with 8 bases left between them. Looked up from germline, CDR1 is SEHNR and CDR2 is FQNEAQ (reference sequence). CDR3 in amino acids: CASSLGQPNYGYTF. For the CDR3, the DNA is TGTGCCAGCAGCTTAGGACAGCCAAACTATGGCTACACCTTC.

The chain recombines TRBV5-8 with TRBJ2-5; 14 nucleotides align to TRBD2. Trimming cost V 5 bases and J 4 bases; bases outside gene matches: 7. The germline V gene has CDR1 SGHTS and CDR2 YDEGEE. This CDR3 region has 16 residues. As DNA, the CDR3 is TGTGCCAGCAGAGGGGGACTAGCGGGAGCGGGAGAGACCCAGTACTTC. Translating it yields CASRGGLAGAGETQYF.

This chain links TRBV7-9 with TRBJ2-1; 10 nucleotides line up with TRBD2. Germline V gene lookup returns CDR1 SEHNR and CDR2 FQNEAQ (reference sequence). This CDR3 comprises 16 residues. Unmatched junction bases numbered 7, after V lost 1 base and J lost 7 bases. The CDR3 protein is CASSLVHSGRLNEQFF. The CDR3 DNA is TGTGCCAGCAGCTTAGTACATAGCGGGAGGTTGAATGAGCAGTTCTTC.

This sequence joins TRBV7-2 and TRBJ1-2; maybe TRBD1 (6 bases). V lost 1 base to trimming and J lost 5 bases, with 14 bases between them. Germline lookup yields CDR1 SGHTA and CDR2 FQGNSA. The CDR3 is 15 residues long. DNA for the CDR3: TGTGCCAGCAGCTTAGAGGGCAGGGGAGGGTATGGCTACACCTTC. This codes for CASSLEGRGGYGYTF.

The V and J genes are TRBV6-1 and TRBJ2-2; 8 bases are a match to TRBD2. This CDR3 is built from 16 residues. Per germline, CDR1 MNHNS and CDR2 SASEGT. V lost 4 bases and J lost 6; bases outside the gene matches: 10. The CDR3 reads CASSGGSGSFAGELFF. In DNA form, the CDR3 reads TGTGCCAGCAGTGGGGGAAGCGGGAGTTTCGCCGGGGAGCTGTTTTTT.

This chain joins TRBV19 and TRBJ2-3; 10 positions agree with TRBD1. The CDR3 sequence is 15 residues long. The V gene's germline CDR1 is LNHDA and CDR2 SQIVND (reference sequence). The trim removed 5 bases at V and 1 base at J, leaving 3 bases unmatched. The CDR3 here is CASSADRGGTDTQYF. CDR3 in DNA: TGTGCCAGTAGTGCGGACAGGGGGGGCACAGATACGCAGTATTTT. The full variable domain, completed using reference TRBV19 and TRBJ2-3, is DGGITQSPKYLFRKEGQNVTLSCEQNLNHDAMYWYRQDPGQGLRLIYYSQIVNDFQKGDIAEGYSVSREKKESFPLTVTSAQKNPTAFYLCASSADRGGTDTQYFGPGTRLTVL.

V and J are TRBV13 and TRBJ2-6; D is uncertain. V was clipped by 4 bases and J by 0 bases, with 13 bases between them. The CDR3 covers 17 residues. Germline assignment: CDR1 PRHDT and CDR2 FYEKMQ (reference sequence). The CDR3 DNA follows: TGTGCCAGCAGCTCCCCACTTTCCCGCTCTGGGGCCAACGTCCTGACTTTC. Its protein product is CASSSPLSRSGANVLTF.

CDR3: CASSLAINEQFF. The CDR3 DNA sequence: TGTGCCAGCAGCTTGGCTATCAATGAGCAGTTCTTC. The chain has TRBV5-6 and TRBJ2-1; D gene ambiguous. The CDR3 loop spans 12 amino acids. Germline V CDR1 and CDR2: SGHDT, YYEEEE. V was trimmed by 0 bases and J by 6 bases, leaving 4 bases between them.

The genes are TRBV5-4 and TRBJ2-7; 9 nucleotides line up with TRBD1. V shed 3 bases, J shed 4 bases, and the junction held 5 bases outside the gene matches. The CDR3 is 14 residues long. CDR1 is SGHNT, CDR2 YYREEE, per germline (reference sequence). DNA for the CDR3: TGTGCCAGCAGCTATGGGACAGGGATATACGAGCAGTACTTC. It yields the protein CASSYGTGIYEQYF.

A single count supports this clone. This chain links TRBV5-1 with TRBJ2-7; D uncertain. In germline, CDR1 is SGHRS, CDR2 YFSETQ. The CDR3 contains 15 residues. The V and J ends lost 0 bases and 7 bases respectively, with 17 bases between them. CDR3 loop: CASSLDGLPPREQYF. In DNA, the CDR3 is TGCGCCAGCAGCTTGGACGGGTTGCCCCCTAGAGAGCAGTACTTC.

The V call is TRBV6-5, the J call TRBJ1-2, with 7 bases lining up with TRBD1. V trimming: 2 bases; J trimming: 4 bases; junction bases outside the gene matches: 10. The germline CDR1 and CDR2 sequences are MNHEY and SVGAGI. This CDR3 is 16 amino acids long. The CDR3 here is CASSYHGDRVSYGYTF. The CDR3 nucleotides read TGTGCCAGCAGTTACCACGGCGACAGGGTCAGCTATGGCTACACCTTC.

The V and J genes are TRBV7-9 and TRBJ2-7; D is unresolved. The CDR3 has 15 residues. Germline V gives CDR1 SEHNR, CDR2 FQNEAQ (reference sequence). The ends were cut back, 1 base at V and 0 bases at J, with 10 bases in the middle. CDR3 loop: CASSLGTQSSYEQYF. CDR3 in DNA: TGTGCCAGCAGCTTAGGTACTCAAAGCTCCTACGAGCAGTACTTC.

This chain uses TRBV28 with TRBJ1-2; perhaps TRBD1 as D (6 bases). Germline lookup yields CDR1 MDHEN and CDR2 SYDVKM. V dropped 7 bases and J dropped 2 bases, with 11 bases sitting between them. CDR3 size: 13 residues. DNA for the CDR3: TGTGCCAGCATCCAGGGGCAGAACTATGGCTACACCTTC. As protein: CASIQGQNYGYTF.

This chain joins TRBV19 and TRBJ2-7; D possibly corresponds to TRBD1 (6 bases). CDR1 and CDR2 from the germline V gene are LNHDA and SQIVND (reference sequence). The CDR3 is made up of 14 amino acids. V shed 6 bases and J shed 4 bases, with 16 bases lying between them. The CDR3 here is CASSLQGSGYEQYF. As DNA, the CDR3 is TGTGCCAGTAGCCTACAGGGTTCGGGGTACGAGCAGTACTTC.

The V call is TRBV5-1, the J call TRBJ2-7; 9 nucleotides line up with TRBD2. Germline trimming cut 0 bases from V and 4 bases from J; bases unmatched to any gene: 5. The CDR3 extends over 15 amino acids. CDR1 and CDR2 (germline): SGHRS, YFSETQ. This CDR3 is CASSLELAGVYEQYF. CDR3 bases: TGCGCCAGCAGCTTGGAACTAGCGGGCGTATACGAGCAGTACTTC.

V usage is TRBV15 and J usage is TRBJ1-1; D remains ambiguous. Trimming shortened V by 1 base and J by 3 bases, and 9 bases separated the two germline ends. The germline V gene encodes CDR1 LNHNV and CDR2 YYDKDF (reference sequence). The CDR3 has 14 residues. The CDR3 DNA reads as TGTGCCACCAGCAGAGTGGTGGAGTACACTGAAGCTTTCTTT. Translated: CATSRVVEYTEAFF.

This chain joins TRBV7-2 and TRBJ1-6; TRBD1 is a possible D gene (6 bases). Germline V lookup: CDR1 SGHTA, CDR2 FQGNSA. V lost 2 bases to trimming and J lost 7 bases, with 18 bases between them. The CDR3 length is 17 residues. CDR3 DNA sequence: TGTGCCAGCAGCTTACTTCGGACAGCGCTAAGGAATTCACCCCTCCACTTT. Translating gives CASSLLRTALRNSPLHF.

This clone was counted a few times. The CDR3 DNA reads TGCGCCAGCAGCAGAGGACAGACCCACATCTCCTACGAGCAGTACTTC. The encoded protein is CASSRGQTHISYEQYF. J is TRBJ2-7 and V is TRBV5-1; possible D gene TRBD1, 6 bases. CDR1 and CDR2 from the germline V gene are SGHRS and YFSETQ. The germline V and J ends were trimmed by 4 bases and 0 bases, with 17 bases remaining between them. The length of the CDR3 is 16 residues.

V is TRBV11-2 and J is TRBJ2-5; D is perhaps TRBD1 (6 bases). The CDR3 has 15 residues. Between the trimmed V and J ends, which lost 5 bases and 1 base, there was a span of 14 bases. The germline V gene encodes CDR1 SGHAT and CDR2 FQNNGV. CDR3 DNA: TGTGCCAGCAGCCATCCCGGGACACCCCAAGAGACCCAGTACTTC. Encoded protein: CASSHPGTPQETQYF.

The rearrangement joins TRBV5-1 to TRBJ1-1, with D tentatively TRBD1 (5 bases). Trimming cost V 0 bases and J 5 bases, with 11 bases left between them. Germline V gene data show CDR1 as SGHRS and CDR2 as YFSETQ. The CDR3 is made up of 14 amino acids. The CDR3 sequence is CASSLGQRGTEAFF. CDR3 coding DNA: TGCGCCAGCAGCTTGGGACAACGGGGGACTGAAGCTTTCTTT.

The V gene is TRBV19, the J gene TRBJ2-3; D is perhaps TRBD2 (6 bases). The ends were cut back, 5 bases at V and 2 bases at J, with 14 bases in the middle. Germline-derived CDR1 and CDR2 are LNHDA and SQIVND (reference sequence). The CDR3 runs 15 residues. In nucleotides, the CDR3 is TGTGCCAGTAGTCAGCGGGCCCCGTACACAGATACGCAGTATTTT. Translating it yields CASSQRAPYTDTQYF.

This clone turned up a few times. The chain carries TRBV10-3 and TRBJ1-1; no clear D gene. Germline V lookup: CDR1 ENHRY, CDR2 SYGVKD. V was pared by 6 bases and J by 0 bases, with 8 bases between. This CDR3 region has 13 residues. CDR3 amino acids: CAISPLLNTEAFF. For the CDR3, the DNA is TGTGCCATCAGCCCTCTTCTGAACACTGAAGCTTTCTTT.

The gene calls are TRBV23-1 and TRBJ2-7; 9 positions match TRBD2. TRBV23-1 is designated an ORF whose function remains uncertain. With V trimmed by 10 bases and J by 1 base, 14 bases remained unmatched. The CDR3 is 16 amino acids. The CDR3 DNA sequence: TGCGCCAACCCCAGGCAGTTTAGCGGGGGTTCCTACGAGCAGTACTTC. It specifies CANPRQFSGGSYEQYF.

The chain joins TRBV10-3 to TRBJ1-2; 8 bases agree with TRBD1. The V gene's germline CDR1 is ENHRY and CDR2 SYGVKD. The V gene end was trimmed by 6 bases and the J gene end by 4 bases; junction bases not matched to a gene: 10. This CDR3 region has 15 residues. DNA for the CDR3: TGTGCCATCAGGGCGGGACAGGAGGGGGTCTATGGCTACACCTTC. Translated, it gives CAIRAGQEGVYGYTF.